Listed below are T cell receptor beta chains from one sample, sequenced in a study of cytomegalovirus exposure and HLA in healthy donors. Method: immunoSEQ multiplex PCR; TCRdb's copy keeps in-frame clones and lacks some. The data hold 150,000 to 200,000 clones, with about 62% observed a single time. The sample consisted of PBMCs. These TCRs come from a man aged 40-55 years in good health and CMV-seronegative. The CDR3 runs from the conserved cysteine through the conserved F or W. D genes are given only for firm matches. Some rows have no size entry. The others give once, few or many, or a class for an expanded clone.

size: -; D: -; V: TRBV5-4; J: TRBJ1-4; CDR3: CASSRGGSGGEKLFF; DNA: TGTGCCAGCAGCCGGGGAGGGAGCGGAGGTGAAAAACTGTTTTTT
size: -; D: -; V: TRBV11-2; J: TRBJ1-2; CDR3: CASSPATGYLGYTF; DNA: TGTGCCAGCAGCCCGGCGACAGGTTATCTTGGCTACACCTTC
size: -; D: TRBD1; V: TRBV6-1; J: TRBJ2-4; CDR3: CASLGTGAAKNIQYF; DNA: TGTGCCAGCCTAGGGACAGGGGCGGCCAAAAACATTCAGTACTTC
size: -; D: -; V: TRBV28; J: TRBJ1-5; CDR3: CASSLSSSNQPQHF; DNA: TGTGCCAGCAGTTTATCCTCCAGCAATCAGCCCCAGCATTTT
size: -; D: TRBD1; V: TRBV6-5; J: TRBJ1-2; CDR3: CASSYAPGGSYGYTF; DNA: TGTGCCAGCAGTTACGCTCCAGGGGGCAGCTATGGCTACACCTTC
size: -; D: TRBD1; V: TRBV6-1; J: TRBJ2-1; CDR3: CASGARDRGLYEQFF; DNA: TGTGCCAGCGGCGCCCGGGACAGGGGGCTATATGAGCAGTTCTTC
size: -; D: TRBD1; V: TRBV11-2; J: TRBJ1-3; CDR3: CASNVQGTGNTIYF; DNA: TGTGCCAGCAACGTACAGGGGACGGGAAACACCATATATTTT
size: few; D: TRBD2; V: TRBV10-3; J: TRBJ2-7; CDR3: CATKTSGSYEQYF; DNA: TGTGCCACCAAGACTAGCGGGAGTTACGAGCAGTACTTC
size: -; D: TRBD1; V: TRBV6-5; J: TRBJ2-5; CDR3: CASSYGTGVQTQYF; DNA: TGTGCCAGCAGTTACGGGACAGGGGTTCAGACCCAGTACTTC
size: once; D: -; V: TRBV27; J: TRBJ2-7; CDR3: CASSLYENRDSYEQYF; DNA: TGTGCCAGCAGTCTTTATGAGAACAGGGACTCCTACGAGCAGTACTTC
size: -; D: -; V: TRBV2; J: TRBJ1-1; CDR3: CASSERSEGAEAFF; DNA: TGTGCCAGCAGTGAACGTAGTGAGGGAGCTGAAGCTTTCTTT
size: few; D: -; V: TRBV9; J: TRBJ2-7; CDR3: CASSVGAGAPYEQYF; DNA: TGTGCCAGCAGCGTAGGGGCAGGGGCACCCTACGAGCAGTACTTC
size: -; D: -; V: TRBV19; J: TRBJ2-7; CDR3: CASSTPGLSNEQYF; DNA: TGTGCCAGTAGTACCCCGGGACTGTCCAACGAGCAGTACTTC
size: -; D: TRBD1; V: TRBV19; J: TRBJ1-2; CDR3: CASSKTGENGYTF; DNA: TGTGCCAGTAGTAAAACAGGGGAGAATGGCTACACCTTC
size: -; D: TRBD2; V: TRBV19; J: TRBJ2-1; CDR3: CASSERGYNEQFF; DNA: TGTGCCAGTAGCGAGCGGGGGTACAATGAGCAGTTCTTC
size: -; D: -; V: TRBV28; J: TRBJ2-5; CDR3: CASSLGGRTQETQYF; DNA: TGTGCCAGCAGTTTGGGGGGACGGACACAAGAGACCCAGTACTTC
size: -; D: TRBD2; V: TRBV19; J: TRBJ2-1; CDR3: CASSLAGGKYNEQFF; DNA: TGTGCCAGTAGCCTAGCGGGAGGGAAGTACAATGAGCAGTTCTTC
size: -; D: TRBD1; V: TRBV11-2; J: TRBJ1-4; CDR3: CASSLTGTGIELFF; DNA: TGTGCCAGCAGCTTGACCGGGACAGGGATTGAACTGTTTTTT